These T cell receptor beta chains were read from a single sample in a study of cytomegalovirus exposure and HLA in healthy donors. The protocol was immunoSEQ multiplex PCR, while the TCRdb copy is restricted to in-frame clones and leaves out a portion. The table has fewer than 200,000 clones, about 85% seen once. Sequenced material: PBMCs. All receptors come from a woman in her 50s in good health and CMV-seropositive. Each CDR3 is given with its conserved first and last residue. A D gene is named only where the DNA matches it firmly. Only some rows state a clone size, as once, few, many or a class for expanded clones.

TRBD2,TRBJ2-3,TRBV29-1,.,CSVGTSGRRTQYF,TGCAGCGTCGGGACTAGCGGGAGACGGACGCAGTATTTT
.,TRBJ1-3,TRBV5-4,.,CASSPGGGPRNTIYF,TGTGCCAGCAGTCCGGGAGGGGGGCCTAGAAACACCATATATTTT
.,TRBJ1-1,TRBV4-2,few,CASSQGDTDTEAFF,TGTGCCAGCAGCCAGGGGGACACGGACACTGAAGCTTTCTTT
.,TRBJ1-1,TRBV25-1,once,CASSEFVAGRTEAFF,TGTGCCAGCAGTGAATTTGTGGCTGGGAGGACTGAAGCTTTCTTT
.,TRBJ1-5,TRBV11-2,.,CASSPGTISNQPQHF,TGTGCCAGCAGCCCCGGGACTATCAGCAATCAGCCCCAGCATTTT
.,TRBJ2-3,TRBV7-9,few,CSSSLDPSTDTQYF,TGTTCCAGCAGCTTAGATCCGAGCACAGATACGCAGTATTTT
TRBD2,TRBJ2-1,TRBV11-2,.,CASSPSGGASGYWGNEQFF,TGTGCCAGCAGCCCTAGCGGGGGGGCCTCAGGCTACTGGGGCAATGAGCAGTTCTTC
.,TRBJ2-7,TRBV5-4,.,CASSLDRSLSYEQYF,TGTGCCAGCAGCTTAGACAGGAGCTTATCCTACGAGCAGTACTTC
.,TRBJ1-4,TRBV29-1,.,CSVAGSMESNEKLFF,TGCAGCGTCGCGGGCAGTATGGAATCTAATGAAAAACTGTTTTTT
.,TRBJ1-1,TRBV2,.,CASRADLNTEAFF,TGTGCCAGCAGGGCAGATTTGAACACTGAAGCTTTCTTT
TRBD1,TRBJ1-1,TRBV10-1,.,CASRPWTGNTEAFF,TGCGCCAGCAGGCCCTGGACAGGGAACACTGAAGCTTTCTTT
.,TRBJ2-1,TRBV4-2,few,CASSQAARQSSYNEQFF,TGTGCCAGCAGCCAAGCCGCTCGACAGAGCTCCTACAATGAGCAGTTCTTC
.,TRBJ2-5,TRBV5-4,once,CASSLGTLETQYF,TGTGCCAGCAGCTTGGGGACACTGGAGACCCAGTACTTC
TRBD1,TRBJ1-4,TRBV7-2,.,CASSPGTVNEKLFF,TGTGCCAGCAGCCCCGGGACAGTGAATGAAAAACTGTTTTTT
TRBD2,TRBJ2-3,TRBV4-2,.,CASSQVIGATTSGGTDTQYF,TGTGCCAGCAGCCAAGTCATTGGGGCGACCACTAGCGGAGGCACAGATACGCAGTATTTT
TRBD2,TRBJ2-1,TRBV5-1,.,CASSLSQGGGNYNEQFF,TGCGCCAGCAGCTTGAGCCAAGGCGGGGGGAACTACAATGAGCAGTTCTTC
.,TRBJ2-5,TRBV19,.,CASSITGGPGETQYF,TGTGCCAGTAGTATAACAGGAGGGCCCGGGGAGACCCAGTACTTC
.,TRBJ2-2,TRBV5-1,few,CASSRGTANTGELFF,TGCGCCAGCAGCCGGGGGACAGCGAACACCGGGGAGCTGTTTTTT
.,TRBJ2-5,TRBV19,.,CASSKLREETQYF,TGTGCCAGTAGTAAACTGAGAGAGGAGACCCAGTACTTC
.,TRBJ1-1,TRBV6-5,few,CASSYSTLAGPAFF,TGTGCCAGCAGTTACTCCACTCTGGCAGGGCCAGCTTTCTTT
TRBD2,TRBJ2-5,TRBV5-1,.,CASSPLAGRAGKTQYF,TGCGCCAGCAGCCCCCTAGCGGGAAGGGCTGGAAAGACCCAGTACTTC
.,TRBJ2-6,TRBV29-1,.,CSVEEAGAGANVLTF,TGCAGCGTTGAAGAGGCAGGGGCTGGGGCCAACGTCCTGACTTTC
TRBD1,TRBJ1-5,TRBV25-1,many,CASSGQGNSPQHF,TGTGCCAGCAGCGGACAGGGTAATTCCCCCCAGCATTTT
.,TRBJ2-2,TRBV28,.,CASSLWEASDSANTGELFF,TGTGCCAGCAGTTTATGGGAAGCATCGGACAGCGCGAACACCGGGGAGCTGTTTTTT
TRBD2,TRBJ2-7,TRBV10-3,.,CAVGGVGSYEQYF,TGTGCCGTCGGGGGGGTGGGGTCCTACGAGCAGTACTTC
TRBD2,TRBJ2-7,TRBV29-1,.,CSVEGLAGTYEQYF,TGCAGCGTTGAAGGGCTAGCGGGAACCTACGAGCAGTACTTC
TRBD2,TRBJ2-7,TRBV28,.,CASRLAGTYEQYF,TGTGCCAGCCGCTTAGCGGGCACCTACGAGCAGTACTTC
TRBD1,TRBJ1-2,TRBV10-3,.,CAISPGQRDVANYGYTF,TGTGCCATCAGTCCGGGACAGAGGGACGTAGCTAACTATGGCTACACCTTC
TRBD1,TRBJ2-3,TRBV5-1,.,CASRTGQGTDTQYF,TGCGCCAGCAGAACTGGACAGGGCACAGATACGCAGTATTTT
.,TRBJ2-7,TRBV7-2,.,CASSLDSLSYEQYF,TGTGCCAGCAGCTTAGACTCACTTTCCTACGAGCAGTACTTC
TRBD2,TRBJ2-1,TRBV7-2,.,CASSLEGLAGGSGGNEQFF,TGTGCCAGCAGCTTAGAGGGACTAGCGGGGGGGAGTGGTGGGAATGAGCAGTTCTTC
.,TRBJ2-3,TRBV7-2,.,CASSLGTLDRSASTDTQYF,TGTGCCAGCAGCCTTGGAACACTCGACAGGTCCGCGAGCACAGATACGCAGTATTTT
.,TRBJ1-2,TRBV2,.,CASSAGPPSYGYTF,TGTGCCAGCAGCGCGGGGCCACCCAGCTATGGCTACACCTTC
.,TRBJ1-1,TRBV15,.,CATSRHSVNTEAFF,TGTGCCACCAGCAGACACTCCGTGAACACTGAAGCTTTCTTT
.,TRBJ1-4,TRBV18,.,CASSPQGFGTNEKLFF,TGTGCCAGCTCACCACAGGGGTTCGGGACTAATGAAAAACTGTTTTTT
.,TRBJ2-5,TRBV6-1,.,CASRGAKGQETQYF,TGTGCCAGCAGAGGGGCTAAGGGTCAAGAGACCCAGTACTTC
.,TRBJ1-1,TRBV6-1,.,CASSDYRDEAFF,TGTGCCAGCAGTGACTACAGGGATGAAGCTTTCTTT
.,TRBJ1-4,TRBV5-1,.,CASSYEGDRNEKLFF,TGCGCCAGCAGCTATGAAGGGGATCGGAATGAAAAACTGTTTTTT
.,TRBJ2-5,TRBV28,.,CASSGLPGETQYF,TGTGCCAGCAGTGGTTTACCAGGGGAGACCCAGTACTTC
.,TRBJ1-2,TRBV5-4,.,CASSSRVNYGYTF,TGTGCCAGCAGCTCTCGGGTAAACTATGGCTACACCTTC
.,TRBJ2-3,TRBV29-1,.,CSAGLRTDTQYF,TGCAGCGCGGGACTCCGCACAGATACGCAGTATTTT
TRBD1,TRBJ1-1,TRBV19,.,CASRGGQGARTEAFF,TGTGCCAGTAGAGGGGGACAGGGGGCGAGGACTGAAGCTTTCTTT
.,TRBJ1-1,TRBV14,once,CASSQDIGGQAFF,TGTGCCAGCAGCCAAGATATCGGGGGACAAGCTTTCTTT
TRBD2,TRBJ2-3,TRBV7-3,few,CASSLRLAGDRTDTQYF,TGTGCCAGCAGCCTGCGACTAGCGGGGGACCGCACAGATACGCAGTATTTT
TRBD2,TRBJ2-7,TRBV7-9,.,CSSSPTYGGIHEQYF,TGTTCCAGCAGCCCTACTTACGGGGGGATACACGAGCAGTACTTC
TRBD1,TRBJ2-1,TRBV19,.,CASSIRDRFNNEQFF,TGTGCCAGTAGTATCCGGGACAGATTTAACAATGAGCAGTTCTTC
TRBD1,TRBJ1-6,TRBV7-8,.,CASSLADRGFFPLHF,TGTGCCAGCAGCTTAGCGGACAGGGGTTTCTTCCCCCTCCACTTT
TRBD2,TRBJ2-1,TRBV9,.,CASSSPPGLAGVAAGNEQFF,TGTGCCAGCAGCTCACCGCCGGGACTAGCGGGAGTTGCGGCGGGCAATGAGCAGTTCTTC
TRBD1,TRBJ1-1,TRBV19,.,CASSIDRTGVKNTEAFF,TGTGCCAGTAGTATAGATAGGACAGGAGTTAAGAACACTGAAGCTTTCTTT
.,TRBJ2-2,TRBV5-4,.,CASSLARGANTGELFF,TGTGCCAGCAGCTTGGCCAGGGGGGCGAACACCGGGGAGCTGTTTTTT
TRBD2,TRBJ2-5,TRBV10-3,.,CAISEGLAGETQYF,TGTGCCATCAGTGAGGGACTAGCGGGAGAGACCCAGTACTTC
TRBD1,TRBJ2-5,TRBV5-1,.,CASRLRTGEETQYF,TGCGCCAGCAGATTGAGGACAGGGGAAGAGACCCAGTACTTC